This TCR beta chain was found in a study of shared clonotypes between healthy human individuals. Study-wide context: Used for every donor were three CD4 naive, three CD4 memory, two CD8 naive and one CD8 memory plate. Study results and limitations: Shared across a few donors were 5% to 6% of the naive CD4 clonotypes.

As to this clone: Its antigen is not known.

Clones were sequenced by immunoSEQ multiplex PCR, and TCRdb holds only the in-frame ones, with some missing. Counted here are about 1.5 million clones, about 98% occurring once; the ten biggest clones make up 0.4% to 0.45%. The study separated CD4+ cells into CD45RA+ naive and CD45RA-negative memory subsets. Germline lookup yields CDR1 SGHDT and CDR2 YYEEEE. CDR3 length equals 16 residues. V shed 0 bases and J shed 2 bases, with 12 bases lying between them. This receptor was taken from a man in his thirties or forties in good health. The V gene is TRBV5-6, the J gene TRBJ1-5, with D hard to call. The sequencing input was naive CD4+ T cells sorted from blood. As for subset: CD45RA+ positively selected. This CDR3 reads CASSLGWGSGNQPQHF. The CDR3 DNA sequence: TGTGCCAGCAGCTTGGGCTGGGGTAGCGGCAATCAGCCCCAGCATTTT.